This T cell receptor (beta chain) was identified during a study of naive and memory T cell subsets. A word on this clonotype: Antigen unknown.

An equimolar mix of two oligonucleotides served as the beta constant-region primer for TRBC1 and TRBC2. Ligated cDNA was amplified by four rounds of PCR with nested alpha and beta constant-region primers and SP2. One entry per CDR3 protein, called by TCRdb with MiXCR from the UMI-ligation and nested PCR reads. The sample lists more than 95,000 distinct CDR3 sequences; roughly 15% were seen once. CDR1 and CDR2 (germline): DFQATT, SNEGSKA (reference sequence). The CDR3 length is 13 residues. Trimming shortened V by 6 bases and J by 2 bases, and 11 bases separated the two germline ends. General observations from the study: Naive repertoires, especially CD8, held a few larger clonotypes, possibly memory cells re-expressing CD45RA.

V usage is TRBV20-1 and J usage is TRBJ1-3; a weak D match, TRBD1 (6 bases). This clonotype originated in a human donor in good health. Sequenced input: naive CD8+ T cells from blood. The CDR3 loop reads CSAMTGTGNTIYF. The DNA for the CDR3 is TGCAGTGCCATGACAGGTACTGGAAACACCATATATTTT.